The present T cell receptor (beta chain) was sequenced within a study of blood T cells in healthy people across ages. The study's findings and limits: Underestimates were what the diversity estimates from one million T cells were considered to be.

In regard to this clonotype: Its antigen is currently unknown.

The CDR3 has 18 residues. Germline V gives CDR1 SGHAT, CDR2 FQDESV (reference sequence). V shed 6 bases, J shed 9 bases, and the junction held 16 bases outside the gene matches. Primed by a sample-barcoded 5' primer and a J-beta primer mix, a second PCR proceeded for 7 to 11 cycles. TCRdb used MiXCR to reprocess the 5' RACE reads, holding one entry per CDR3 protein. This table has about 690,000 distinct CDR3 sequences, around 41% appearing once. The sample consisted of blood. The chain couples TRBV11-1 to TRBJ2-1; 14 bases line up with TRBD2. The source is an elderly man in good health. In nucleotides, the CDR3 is TGTGCCAGCAGACTCGACCGACTAGCGGGAGGGCTAGTCGGTGAGCAGTTCTTC. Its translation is CASRLDRLAGGLVGEQFF.